Below are 25 T cell receptor beta chains sequenced from a single sample in a study of Ad26.COV2.S vaccination and SARS-CoV-2 variants. Treatment defined: around 19 received Ad26.COV2.S at low or high dose, single or two shots; 5 received placebo; per-sample allocation not given. Day 63 after the first vaccine or placebo injection was the time point for sampling. TCRdb's copy holds only in-frame clones and misses some; the assay was immunoSEQ multiplex PCR. This sample yields 350,000 to 500,000 clones, of which roughly 87% are seen a single time; approximately 4.3% belongs to the top ten. The sample was peripheral blood, taken in a trial of Ad26.COV2.S vaccine versus placebo. Receptors were obtained from a person aged 18-65 years who received the Ad26.COV2.S COVID-19 vaccine or a placebo.

Turning to this clone: Additional DNA sequences in this sample encode the identical CDR3. The chain is built from TRBV5-4 and TRBJ2-5; no definite D call. Trimming pared 1 base from V and 2 bases from J, leaving 6 bases between. CDR1 and CDR2 from the germline V gene are SGHNT and YYREEE (reference sequence). The CDR3 length is 13 residues. Here the CDR3 reads CASSLRQQETQYF. CDR3 bases: TGTGCCAGCAGCTTGAGGCAGCAAGAGACCCAGTACTTC.

This clone showed up just a few times. The gene calls are TRBV11-2 and TRBJ2-2, with 7 bases matching TRBD2. Germline V gene data show CDR1 as SGHAT and CDR2 as FQNNGV. The CDR3 totals 14 residues. V lost 5 bases, J lost 7 bases, and 7 bases stayed unmatched. The CDR3: CASSGRLAGGELFF. The CDR3, as DNA: TGTGCCAGCAGCGGCAGACTAGCCGGCGGGGAGCTGTTTTTT.

The chain recombines TRBV18 with TRBJ2-3, with a tentative D call TRBD2 (6 bases). This CDR3 has 16 amino acids. Germline CDR1 reads KGHSH; CDR2 reads LQKENI. V lost 0 bases to trimming and J lost 0 bases, with 10 bases between them. CDR3 in DNA: TGTGCCAGCTCACCACCTTTCGGGGGTAGCACAGATACGCAGTATTTT. This sequence encodes CASSPPFGGSTDTQYF.

V and J are TRBV18 and TRBJ2-3; TRBD2 is a possible D gene (5 bases). Trimming removed 2 bases from V and 6 bases from J, with 12 bases in between. There are 14 residues in the CDR3. Germline-derived CDR1 and CDR2 are KGHSH and LQKENI. The CDR3 protein is CASSPDYSTDTQYF. The CDR3 DNA reads TGTGCCAGCTCACCAGACTACAGTACGGATACGCAGTATTTT.

This clone was seen a handful of times. This chain joins TRBV19 and TRBJ2-1; TRBD2 agrees at 12 bases. CDR1 LNHDA and CDR2 SQIVND come from the germline V gene (reference sequence). The trim removed 3 bases at V and 4 bases at J, leaving 4 bases unmatched. The CDR3 length is 16 residues. CDR3 nucleotides: TGTGCCAGTAGTATCGGGACTAGCGGGCGATACAATGAGCAGTTCTTC. It translates to CASSIGTSGRYNEQFF.

The V gene is TRBV19, the J gene TRBJ1-5, with a tentative D call TRBD1 (5 bases). This CDR3 has 16 amino acids. Trimming left V 6 bases short and J 0 bases short, with 15 bases between. Germline lookup yields CDR1 LNHDA and CDR2 SQIVND (reference sequence). The CDR3 nucleotides read TGTGCCAGTAGACATCAGGGACTTAATAGCAATCAGCCCCAGCATTTT. Its protein product is CASRHQGLNSNQPQHF.

This clone showed up just a few times. The V gene is TRBV30, the J gene TRBJ2-2, with 11 bases matching TRBD2. The junction had 6 bases not matched to a gene; V was cut back by 3 bases and J by 6 bases. Germline CDR1 reads GTSNPN; CDR2 reads SVGIG (reference sequence). The CDR3 length is 15 residues. The CDR3, as DNA: TGTGCCTGGAGAGCTACTAGCGGGAGTGCCGGGGAGCTGTTTTTT. It specifies CAWRATSGSAGELFF.

The J gene is TRBJ2-2, the V gene TRBV9; D remains unclear. Between the trimmed V and J ends, which lost 4 bases and 6 bases, there was a span of 16 bases. Germline V lookup: CDR1 SGDLS, CDR2 YYNGEE. The CDR3 covers 15 residues. The chain's CDR3 is CASSPFLAVPGELFF. CDR3 in DNA: TGTGCCAGCAGCCCCTTTCTCGCGGTCCCCGGGGAGCTGTTTTTT.

A note on this clone: Other DNA sequences from this sample encode an identical CDR3 as well. The CDR3 sequence: CASSRLAGNTGELFF. The DNA for the CDR3 is TGTGCCAGCAGCCGACTAGCGGGGAACACCGGGGAGCTGTTTTTT. The gene calls are TRBV3-1 (or the pseudogene TRBV3-2) and TRBJ2-2; 10 bases match TRBD2. V shed 4 bases and J 1 base; nucleotides not matched to a gene: 0. Looked up from germline, CDR1 is LGHDT and CDR2 is YNNKEL (reference sequence). This CDR3 is built from 15 residues.

V gene TRBV9 combines with J gene TRBJ2-2; D call uncertain. CDR3 length: 16 amino acids. CDR1 is SGDLS, CDR2 YYNGEE, per germline. V was clipped by 0 bases and J by 2 bases, with 11 bases between them. The CDR3 DNA reads as TGTGCCAGCAGCGTAGGTCCGAGGCCCAACACCGGGGAGCTGTTTTTT. It codes for CASSVGPRPNTGELFF.

The chain uses TRBV6-5 and TRBJ2-7; a weak D match, TRBD1 (5 bases). This CDR3 is 13 amino acids long. Germline V gene sequence: CDR1 MNHEY, CDR2 SVGAGI. V lost 5 bases and J 3 bases, leaving 11 bases between the germline ends. CDR3 in DNA: TGTGCCAGCAGTCGACAGCCCTACTACGAGCAGTACTTC. The encoded protein is CASSRQPYYEQYF.

The chain is built from TRBV7-8 and TRBJ2-5; D gene uncertain. Trimming cost V 5 bases and J 5 bases, with 9 bases left between them. The CDR3 is made up of 12 amino acids. Looked up from germline, CDR1 is SGHVS and CDR2 is FQNEAQ. The CDR3 DNA reads as TGTGCCAGCAGCCGGGTTTACGAGACCCAGTACTTC. Encoded protein: CASSRVYETQYF.

V and J are TRBV9 and TRBJ2-2, with 9 bases lining up with TRBD1. Looked up from germline, CDR1 is SGDLS and CDR2 is YYNGEE. The CDR3 runs 15 residues. Losses at the gene ends were 1 base for V and 8 bases for J; bases not matched to a gene: 6. CDR3 sequence: CASSVQGQGLGELFF. The DNA of the CDR3 is TGTGCCAGCAGCGTACAAGGACAGGGGTTGGGGGAGCTGTTTTTT.

This clone was recorded only once. The chain recombines TRBV19 with TRBJ2-1; D is uncertain. Trimming stripped 3 bases from V and 0 bases from J, with 12 bases between. The length of the CDR3 is 16 residues. Per germline, CDR1 LNHDA and CDR2 SQIVND (reference sequence). This CDR3 reads CASSIVGLRSYNEQFF. The CDR3 DNA is TGTGCCAGTAGTATCGTCGGGCTCCGCTCCTACAATGAGCAGTTCTTC.

The genes are TRBV12-5 and TRBJ2-7; D ambiguous. Germline V gene sequence: CDR1 LGHNT, CDR2 FRNRAP. Deletions cut 0 bases from V and 10 bases from J, with 22 bases between. The CDR3 loop spans 16 amino acids. The CDR3, as DNA: TGTGCTAGTGGTTTGGTAAGGGCGCCCAGGAACATAACCCAGTACTTC. Its translation is CASGLVRAPRNITQYF.

This rearrangement joins TRBV28 to TRBJ2-3, with D uncertain. The CDR3 loop spans 13 amino acids. The germline V gene encodes CDR1 MDHEN and CDR2 SYDVKM. V gave up 7 bases and J gave up 4 bases, with 12 bases separating them. The CDR3 spells CASNLPFPDTQYF. The CDR3 nucleotides are TGTGCCAGCAACCTACCCTTCCCAGATACGCAGTATTTT. Based on the CDR3 plus reference TRBV28 and TRBJ2-3, the full variable domain is DVKVTQSSRYLVKRTGEKVFLECVQDMDHENMFWYRQDPGLGLRLIYFSYDVKMKEKGDIPEGYSVSREKKERFSLILESASTNQTSMYLCASNLPFPDTQYFGPGTRLTVL.

This chain uses TRBV18 with TRBJ2-6, with D maybe TRBD2 (6 bases). CDR1 and CDR2 (germline): KGHSH, LQKENI. The CDR3 consists of 14 residues. V shed 3 bases and J shed 6 bases, with 9 bases lying between them. The CDR3 sequence is CASSPGLMANVLTF. CDR3 bases: TGTGCCAGCTCACCGGGACTGATGGCCAACGTCCTGACTTTC.

The chain carries TRBV24-1 and TRBJ2-3; the D gene could be TRBD1 or TRBD2 (6 bases each). V was clipped by 5 bases and J by 5 bases, with 22 bases between them. Germline-derived CDR1 and CDR2 are KGHDR and SFDVKD. CDR3 length: 17 residues. The CDR3 spells CATSAPQKGGSVDTQYF. CDR3 bases: TGTGCCACCAGTGCCCCTCAAAAGGGGGGCTCGGTAGATACGCAGTATTTT.

This chain links TRBV12-3 or TRBV12-4 with TRBJ1-4, with D possibly being TRBD1 (6 bases). The germline V and J ends were trimmed by 6 bases and 7 bases, with 12 bases remaining between them. This CDR3 has 13 amino acids. CDR3 residues: CASRRGAIEKLFF. The CDR3, as DNA: TGTGCCAGCAGGAGGGGGGCGATTGAAAAACTGTTTTTT.

This clone came up a few times. V usage is TRBV18 and J usage is TRBJ2-7; D perhaps matches TRBD1 (5 bases). V shed 4 bases and J shed 6 bases, with 16 bases lying between them. Germline V CDR1 and CDR2: KGHSH, LQKENI. This CDR3 has 14 residues. CDR3 sequence (DNA): TGTGCCAGCTCACTATCGTACAGTCAGGGCGAGCAGTACTTC. Residues: CASSLSYSQGEQYF.

This clone showed up just once. The chain recombines TRBV27 with TRBJ1-5, with D possibly TRBD1 on 6 matching bases. V was clipped by 5 bases and J by 4 bases, with 15 bases between them. The CDR3 extends over 15 amino acids. Germline CDR1 reads MNHEY; CDR2 reads SMNVEV (reference sequence). CDR3 nucleotides: TGTGCCAGCAGTCCCCGGGGAGGGGGGAATCAGCCCCAGCATTTT. Translated, it gives CASSPRGGGNQPQHF.

The chain couples TRBV3-1 (or the pseudogene TRBV3-2) to TRBJ2-5; D is ambiguous. The CDR3 runs 13 residues. V lost 1 base and J 3 bases, leaving 6 bases between the germline ends. From germline, CDR1 is LGHDT and CDR2 YNNKEL (reference sequence). CDR3 nucleotide sequence: TGTGCCAGCAGCCAAGTAGGGAAAGAGACCCAGTACTTC. It yields the protein CASSQVGKETQYF.

J is TRBJ2-7 and V is TRBV7-2; 11 bases are shared with TRBD1. The CDR3 is made up of 15 amino acids. CDR1 and CDR2 (germline): SGHTA, FQGNSA. The J segment lost 1 base and the V segment lost 4 bases, leaving 3 bases of the junction unmatched. This chain's CDR3 is CASSSGQGASYEQYF. As DNA, the CDR3 is TGTGCCAGCAGCTCCGGACAGGGGGCTTCCTACGAGCAGTACTTC.

V and J are TRBV29-1 and TRBJ2-7, with 11 bases fitting TRBD2. Germline V gives CDR1 SQVTM, CDR2 ANQGSEA. The length of the CDR3 is 15 residues. J gave up 1 base and V 6 bases, and 8 bases lay outside the gene matches. The CDR3 sequence is CSVETGTSGSYEQYF. CDR3 nucleotides: TGCAGCGTGGAGACCGGGACTAGCGGTTCCTACGAGCAGTACTTC.

Comments on this clone: A junction boundary mismatches the germline segment, possibly from a read error. V usage is TRBV4-3 and J usage is TRBJ2-1; D might be TRBD1 or TRBD2, each matching 6 bases. Germline CDR1 LGHNA, CDR2 YSLEER. The CDR3 covers 17 residues. CDR3 nucleotides: TGCACCAGCAGCCAAGATCAGCCGGGGGCGAAGGACAATGAGCAGTTCTTC. Protein: CTSSQDQPGAKDNEQFF.